The clone carrying this T cell receptor (beta chain) has a handful of counts. With TRAV- and TRBV-specific primers, first-strand cDNA was made, covering the alpha and beta chains. Over roughly 20 PCR cycles, TCRs were amplified from a constant-region primer and V-primer adapter. TCRdb re-called the reads through MiXCR, storing one row per CDR3 protein. In the table there are 15,000 to 20,000 distinct CDR3 sequences, about 74% of which are singletons. The study gave donors nivolumab, ipilimumab, aspirin, low-dose cyclophosphamide and low-dose radiotherapy. Patients qualified if they had advanced solid tumors that lacked tumor-infiltrating lymphocytes. The sample comes from a study of low-dose radiotherapy and immunotherapy resistance in tumors. The wider study: Cohort 2, a group dosed every two weeks at 1 Gy per fraction, received 13 Gy in total over 26 weeks.

Per germline, CDR1 SGHDT and CDR2 YYEEEE. Deletions cut 6 bases from V and 4 bases from J, with 16 bases between. This CDR3 is 14 amino acids long. The rearrangement uses TRBV5-6 and TRBJ1-2; a possible D gene is TRBD1 (5 bases). This sequence originates from a human donor with advanced metastatic prostate, ovarian, gallbladder or colorectal cancer (not recorded which). This table probably holds off-target reads from a library built for another chain. This CDR3 reads CASMGSGRGYGYTF. In DNA, the CDR3 is TGTGCCAGCATGGGCTCGGGGCGGGGCTATGGCTACACCTTC.